This TCR beta chain is drawn from a study of cytomegalovirus exposure and HLA in healthy donors (dated by TCRdb to the late 2010s). With regard to the full study: An earlier analysis of several hundred of the donors reported roughly 270 Gb of sequence data and 117 million unique TCR beta sequences from 150 million to 200 million T cells. In addition to the first cohort of 666 subjects, a separate validation cohort of approximately 130 different subjects was used. In the later analysis, no new phenotypic data were used to find candidate immune exposures; instead, reliance was placed on TCR beta sequences and their occurrence across donors. The genetic ancestry cluster associated with self-reported Caucasian donors included about four fifths of the roughly 360 genotyped donors. Class I and class II HLA loci were covered by the typing at four-digit resolution. The study used immunosequencing to profile the T cell repertoires of hundreds of subjects and linked those repertoires to cytomegalovirus serostatus. Every discovery cohort repertoire had been produced on one sequencing platform. On average, around 230,000 unique TCR beta nucleotide sequences were sequenced per donor among fewer than 500 genotyped donors of the cohort, with 15% to 20% of those sequences being non-productive. Typing coverage varied by locus: roughly 629-630 donors for A, B, C, DRB1 and DQB1; 522 for DQA1; more than 600 for DPA1; approximately 470 for DPB1. In a later analysis, previously published TCR beta repertoires from about 670 donors were re-analyzed and high-resolution HLA genotyping was added so that TCR occurrence patterns could be studied. Donor age, sex, ethnicity and CMV serostatus were collected together with the repertoire data. High-throughput TCR immunosequencing, statistical association of individual TCRs with disease status, and machine learning were combined to predict cytomegalovirus infection status. Approximately 300 gigabases of sequencing data and around 87 million unique TCR sequences were included in an early release covering about 600 HLA-typed donors. Genome-wide SNP genotypes for about three fifths of the roughly 700 donors were used in a later genetic analysis, which treated that subset as a discovery cohort. Because of strong linkage in the cohort, roughly five DR-DQ haplotypes were treated as single units for association and clustering. The study aimed to test whether signatures of past pathogen exposure could be identified by cataloging public T cell receptors. An earlier analysis of 500 to 750 of the donors applied high-throughput TCR beta sequencing to assess whether each TCR beta V gene segment acted as functional or pseudogenic. Overall study results and their limits: Because the 87-base-pair reads could not distinguish some IMGT-functional V segments, including TRBV6-2 and TRBV6-3, those segments were excluded. Broadly in line with IMGT annotations, most TCR beta V segments showed up in productive rearrangements about 87% or about 30% of the time in an earlier analysis of approximately 600 of the donors. A later analysis found that most CMV-associated TCR beta chains appeared HLA-restricted, with HLA associations seemingly driven largely by CMV exposure. A later analysis reported that several top co-occurrence clusters appeared linked to parvovirus B19, influenza, CMV and Epstein-Barr virus. The presence/absence analyses assumed that sequencing depth was roughly uniform across donors, and that assumption may not be true. A later analysis associated some 17,000 TCR beta sequences with specific HLA alleles at a false discovery rate of 0.05. A further reported finding was that TCR beta sequences accurately predicted the HLA-A and HLA-B alleles for most subjects in the first cohort. In vitro tests confirmed that three of the cytomegalovirus-associated TCR beta chains recognize cytomegalovirus antigens. A group of highly shared sequence variants was considered likely to be a technical artifact of the sequencing pipeline. In a later analysis, HLA-associated TCR beta chains showed more clonal expansion and lower generation probabilities than non-associated chains that were equally common. Strong co-occurrence of HLA alleles, especially DR and DQ, made assigning TCR associations to individual alleles difficult. Correlated functional status among segregating V segments might reflect linkage disequilibrium, but an unknown experimental factor could not be ruled out. According to the authors, the approach could potentially be generalized to other disease states and immunological phenotypes. Immune exposure information for the cohort was limited to CMV serostatus. A later analysis found that TCR association rates varied across HLA loci, with DRB1 alleles showing the most associated TCRs and HLA-C alleles the fewest. The classifier was reported to diagnose cytomegalovirus status with high specificity and sensitivity in both the original cohort and the validation cohort. An association between a missense DCLRE1C variant and V-gene and J-gene trimming of TCR beta chains was found in a later genetic analysis and replicated in an independent cohort. In this cohort, only TCR beta chains were sequenced, and detectable features were limited by the absence of alpha or paired-chain data. The earlier analysis of about 600 of the donors excluded 15 to 20 rarely observed V segments, including chromosome 9 orphons, because counts were too low. Because HLA typing was unavailable for some donors at each locus, only the typed subset was used in association tests. A later genetic analysis reported fewer N-insertions in productive TCRs among donors in an Asian-associated ancestry cluster than the roughly 700-donor mean. While some public TCRs were present in many individuals, most TCR sequences turned up only very rarely across donors. The study gave a list of around 170 TCR beta chains associated with cytomegalovirus.

A word on this clone: Its antigen is unknown. Base qualities are missing; no much larger clone stands one base away. The same CDR3 is also encoded by other DNA sequences in this sample.

From cysteine to phenylalanine, the CDR3 is 16 amino acids long. CDR3 DNA only is kept here, 48 bases in frame from base 1. CDR1 and CDR2 were assigned from the germline V gene as SGHRS and YFSETQ. Germline trimming: 0 bases from V, 4 bases from J; junction bases outside gene matches: 6. The cohort was made up of 666 healthy bone marrow donors. Cohort members were all nominally healthy when sampled, although unrecorded immune exposures were likely present. The donor tested CMV seropositive, placing the donor among the 289 seropositive members of the cohort. Each donor provided a peripheral blood sample, and peripheral blood mononuclear cells were used for TCR beta sequencing. Genomic DNA was extracted from the blood cell samples with the Qiagen DNeasy Blood Extraction Kit. The library was built by means of the immunoSEQ multiplex PCR assay. The multiplex PCR relied on a mix of 60 forward primers for TCR Vbeta segments and 13 reverse primers for TCR Jbeta segments. A multiplex PCR assay on genomic DNA amplified the CDR3 region of rearranged TCR beta genes. The amplified TCR beta libraries were sequenced on the Illumina HiSeq System as 87-base-pair reads. In the source study's methods: In a later analysis, 80 million or so unique TCR beta chains were counted across the 500 to 850 repertoires, and roughly 11 million of these chains were shared by at least two donors. Raw reads were error-corrected and collapsed into unique sequences with a nearest-neighbor algorithm that merged closely related sequences to remove PCR and sequencing errors. CDR3 sequences were aligned to IMGT reference sequences to assign V, D and J gene segments. Each retained sequence needed at least a six-nucleotide match to both a V gene segment and a J gene segment. A rearrangement counted as productive if the CDR3 had no stop codons and remained in frame with V and J, and every other rearrangement counted as non-productive. Following IMGT convention, CDR3 was defined as the stretch from the second conserved V-encoded cysteine up to the conserved J-encoded phenylalanine. The earlier analysis of about 590 of the donors excluded sequences that lacked an unambiguous match to a single V gene segment. An earlier analysis of fewer than 750 of the donors called V segments functional above 56.7% productive rearrangements and segregating when the between-donor standard deviation exceeded 5%. A statistical classification framework was built for diagnosing cytomegalovirus status from the catalog of TCR beta chain sequences. In a later analysis, TCR nucleotide sequences were compared against IMGT/GENE-DB human TR gene sequences so that V and J genes could be assigned. A later analysis assigned CDR3 sequences and most-parsimonious VDJ recombination scenarios with the TCRdist pipeline. In a later analysis, each TCR beta chain was defined by its CDR3 amino acid sequence together with its V-gene family, and reads without a unique V-gene family were excluded. A later analysis removed 500 to 600 highly shared, low-generation-probability nucleotide sequences to deal with suspected cross-contamination and a sequencing artifact. A later analysis calculated a clonal expansion index for each public chain from normalized within-repertoire ranks of inferred template counts. A later analysis computed generation probabilities with a VDJ recombination model fitted to out-of-frame rearrangements, and checked the results against IGoR. Hypergeometric tests were used in a later analysis to score TCR-TCR, TCR-HLA and TCR-CMV co-occurrence, with a repertoire-size bias correction applied to the TCR pairs. A later analysis estimated false discovery rates by permuting HLA or CMV assignments 20 times. In a later analysis, co-occurring TCRs were grouped using DBSCAN, and TCRdist sequence similarity was added for clustering within HLA-allele-positive subsets. Repertoires with fewer than 30,000 or more than 120,000 public chains, plus five repertoires with anomalous nucleotide sharing, were excluded from co-occurrence clustering. Imported from immuneACCESS, the table was reduced by TCRdb to in-frame sequences with V and J called. These copies leave out some clones; in studies compared against another copy, an unresolved V gene accounts for under half, and the cause of the remainder is not known. V, J and clone size were drawn from that table, and D and trimming were deduced from the DNA. This sample has over 100,000 clones in its table, and 8.9% of those were observed once. The ten largest clones take up 6% to 7.5% of the sample.

This TCR derives from a woman in her thirties or forties in good health and CMV-seropositive. The source material was PBMCs. The V and J segments used are TRBV5-1 and TRBJ2-1; TRBD2 matches 8 bases in the middle. The base sequence is TGCGCCAGCAGCTTGGTGGCGGGGGGCGGATACAATGAGCAGTTCTTC. This encodes CASSLVAGGGYNEQFF.